One and the same sample provided the 10 T cell receptor beta chains below, sequenced in a study of T cells after posttransplantation cyclophosphamide. A marrow graft followed busulfan-fludarabine conditioning, with cyclophosphamide on days +3 and +4. Clones were sequenced by immunoSEQ multiplex PCR, and TCRdb holds only the in-frame ones, with some missing. The data show some 37,000 clones, with roughly 78% seen just once and 6.5% to 9.5% held by the top ten. The sample here was CD4+ T cells sorted from blood, taken roughly 2,000 days after a stem cell transplant with posttransplant cyclophosphamide. These receptor sequences come from a female patient in her 40s who received an allogeneic stem cell transplant from a related donor, was CMV-positive, and had no GVHD. Some of the T cells might come from the graft donor.

The chain combines TRBV20-1 with TRBJ1-1; D not certain. Per the germline V gene, CDR1 is DFQATT and CDR2 is SNEGSKA (reference sequence). The ends were cut back, 5 bases at V and 8 bases at J, with 6 bases in the middle. The CDR3 extends over 9 amino acids. CDR3 sequence reads: CSASGEAFF. DNA of the CDR3: TGCAGTGCTTCAGGAGAAGCTTTCTTT.

The rearrangement joins TRBV6-1 to TRBJ2-3; D is possibly TRBD2 (5 bases). The V end was cut by 5 bases, the J end by 4 bases, with 16 bases between. The CDR3 has 15 amino acids. The germline V gene encodes CDR1 MNHNS and CDR2 SASEGT. CDR3 region: CASSILALRPDTQYF. CDR3 nucleotides: TGTGCCAGCAGTATCCTAGCCCTCCGACCAGATACGCAGTATTTT.

This chain connects TRBV19 to TRBJ1-5; D may be TRBD1 (6 bases). Germline CDR1 is LNHDA and CDR2 is SQIVND (reference sequence). The V gene lost 7 bases and the J gene lost 3 bases, with 10 bases spanning the gap. The CDR3 is made up of 13 amino acids. The chain's CDR3 is CASMTGVNQPQHF. In DNA, the CDR3 is TGTGCCAGTATGACAGGAGTCAATCAGCCCCAGCATTTT.

The chain uses TRBV7-2 and TRBJ2-1; 7 positions match TRBD2. Per the germline V gene, CDR1 is SGHTA and CDR2 is FQGNSA. This CDR3 region has 16 residues. Germline trimming cut 2 bases from V and 10 bases from J; bases unmatched to any gene: 14. CDR3 coding DNA: TGTGCCAGCAGCTTAAGGAAAGGGCTAGCGGTTTCGGAGCAGTTCTTC. This gives the protein CASSLRKGLAVSEQFF.

The chain employs TRBV5-1 and TRBJ2-3, with 12 positions matching TRBD2. Per the germline V gene, CDR1 is SGHRS and CDR2 is YFSETQ. After removal of 0 bases from V and 1 base from J, the junction contained 6 bases not matched to a gene. The CDR3 is 18 residues long. CDR3 bases: TGCGCCAGCAGCTTGGAACTAGCGGGGGGCGGGGGCACAGATACGCAGTATTTT. Its translation is CASSLELAGGGGTDTQYF.

The V call is TRBV7-2, the J call TRBJ1-2; D is unclear. The CDR3 spans 15 residues. Germline loops: CDR1 SGHTA, CDR2 FQGNSA. With 2 bases removed from V and 3 bases from J, the gap between germline ends came to 13 bases. The DNA of the CDR3 is TGTGCCAGCAGCTTAATCCGGGCGGGTGACTATGGCTACACCTTC. Its protein is CASSLIRAGDYGYTF.

The gene calls are TRBV10-3 and TRBJ1-1; TRBD1 is a possible D gene (5 bases). V was trimmed by 0 bases and J by 5 bases, leaving 16 bases between them. The CDR3 is 16 amino acids. Germline V gene sequence: CDR1 ENHRY, CDR2 SYGVKD. The CDR3 loop is CAISESMGTGRTEAFF. The CDR3 bases are TGTGCCATCAGTGAGTCTATGGGGACGGGGAGGACTGAAGCTTTCTTT.

V gene TRBV19 combines with J gene TRBJ1-2, with TRBD1 identical over 8 bases. The CDR3 extends over 15 amino acids. V was clipped by 5 bases and J by 4 bases; unmatched bases: 9. Looked up from germline, CDR1 is LNHDA and CDR2 is SQIVND (reference sequence). CDR3 in amino acids: CASSDQGASGYGYTF. Written as DNA, the CDR3 is TGTGCCAGTAGTGATCAGGGGGCGTCGGGCTATGGCTACACCTTC. The full variable domain, rest sourced from reference TRBV19 and TRBJ1-2, is DGGITQSPKYLFRKEGQNVTLSCEQNLNHDAMYWYRQDPGQGLRLIYYSQIVNDFQKGDIAEGYSVSREKKESFPLTVTSAQKNPTAFYLCASSDQGASGYGYTFGSGTRLTVV.

The V and J genes are TRBV5-1 and TRBJ1-2, with TRBD1 matching 8 bases. Germline V gene lookup returns CDR1 SGHRS and CDR2 YFSETQ. This CDR3 is 16 amino acids long. The V segment lost 4 bases and the J segment 4 bases; nucleotides outside the gene matches: 12. CDR3 residues: CASSTAGTGKSYGYTF. In nucleotides, the CDR3 is TGCGCCAGCAGCACCGCCGGGACAGGCAAATCCTATGGCTACACCTTC. Complete variable domain (other parts from reference TRBV5-1 and TRBJ1-2): KAGVTQTPRYLIKTRGQQVTLSCSPISGHRSVSWYQQTPGQGLQFLFEYFSETQRNKGNFPGRFSGRQFSNSRSEMNVSTLELGDSALYLCASSTAGTGKSYGYTFGSGTRLTVV.

The V and J genes are TRBV5-4 and TRBJ2-1; TRBD2 matches at 16 bases. Germline V gives CDR1 SGHNT, CDR2 YYREEE (reference sequence). The CDR3 loop spans 15 amino acids. J was trimmed by 12 bases and V by 6 bases; bases with no gene match: 9. The CDR3 DNA follows: TGTGCCAGCAAACCGGGACTAGCGGGGGGGGAAGGGCAGTTCTTC. Translated, it gives CASKPGLAGGEGQFF.